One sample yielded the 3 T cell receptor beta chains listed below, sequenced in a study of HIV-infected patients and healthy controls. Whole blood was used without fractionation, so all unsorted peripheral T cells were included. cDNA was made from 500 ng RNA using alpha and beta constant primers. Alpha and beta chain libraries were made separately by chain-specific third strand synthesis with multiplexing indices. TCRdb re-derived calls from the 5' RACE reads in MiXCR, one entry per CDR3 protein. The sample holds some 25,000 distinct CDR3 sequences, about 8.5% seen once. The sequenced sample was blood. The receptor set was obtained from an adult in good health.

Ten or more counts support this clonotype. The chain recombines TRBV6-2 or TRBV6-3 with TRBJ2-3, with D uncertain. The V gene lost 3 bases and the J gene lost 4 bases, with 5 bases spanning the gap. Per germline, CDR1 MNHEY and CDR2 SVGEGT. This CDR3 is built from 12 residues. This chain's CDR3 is CASSYSPDTQYF. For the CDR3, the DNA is TGTGCCAGCAGTTATTCCCCAGATACGCAGTATTTT.

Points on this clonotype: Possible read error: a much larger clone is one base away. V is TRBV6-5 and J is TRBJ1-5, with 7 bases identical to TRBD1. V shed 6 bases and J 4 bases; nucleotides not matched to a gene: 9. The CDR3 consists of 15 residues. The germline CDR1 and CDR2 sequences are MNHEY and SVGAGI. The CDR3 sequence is CASSPRTGSNQPQHF. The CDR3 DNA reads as TGTGCCAGCAGCCCTAGGACAGGATCAAATCAGCCCCAGCATTTT.

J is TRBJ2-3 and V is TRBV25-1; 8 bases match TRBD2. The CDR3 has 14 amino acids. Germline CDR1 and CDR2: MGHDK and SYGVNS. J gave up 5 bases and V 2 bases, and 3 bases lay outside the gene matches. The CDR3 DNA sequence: TGTGCCAGCAGTGAAAGAAGCGGGGGAGATACGCAGTATTTT. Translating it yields CASSERSGGDTQYF. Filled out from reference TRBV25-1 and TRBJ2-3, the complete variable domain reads EADIYQTPRYLVIGTGKKITLECSQTMGHDKMYWYQQDPGMELHLIHYSYGVNSTEKGDLSSESTVSRIRTEHFPLTLESARPSHTSQYLCASSERSGGDTQYFGPGTRLTVL.